This T cell receptor beta chain was captured in a study of cytotoxic CD8 clonotypes in ibrutinib-treated CLL. General study points: Higher clonality was seen at ibrutinib response and a return toward baseline at progression. T-cell clonality at baseline went above that of age-matched healthy donors and rose and fell with circulating CD8+ T-cell counts. Under therapy, public clonotypes either contracted or stayed stable, and they were uncommon.

On this clone itself: Its cognate antigen is unknown.

The intended depth for sequencing was 1 in 200,000 to 1 in 1 million T cells. Sequencing used immunoSEQ multiplex PCR; TCRdb keeps in-frame clones, though not all of them. The table shows some 140,000 clones, with 91% occurring only once. Germline CDR1 reads LNHNV; CDR2 reads YYDKDF (reference sequence). The CDR3 totals 17 residues. V was cut by 1 base and J by 2 bases, with 15 bases left in between. This TCR derives from a human donor with chronic lymphocytic leukemia. V and J are TRBV15 and TRBJ2-1; D uncertain. The sequences come from PBMCs, collected after 12 months of ibrutinib treatment. CDR3 residues: CATSRGYLTATYNEQFF. In nucleotides, the CDR3 is TGTGCCACCAGCAGAGGCTACCTTACAGCTACCTACAATGAGCAGTTCTTC.